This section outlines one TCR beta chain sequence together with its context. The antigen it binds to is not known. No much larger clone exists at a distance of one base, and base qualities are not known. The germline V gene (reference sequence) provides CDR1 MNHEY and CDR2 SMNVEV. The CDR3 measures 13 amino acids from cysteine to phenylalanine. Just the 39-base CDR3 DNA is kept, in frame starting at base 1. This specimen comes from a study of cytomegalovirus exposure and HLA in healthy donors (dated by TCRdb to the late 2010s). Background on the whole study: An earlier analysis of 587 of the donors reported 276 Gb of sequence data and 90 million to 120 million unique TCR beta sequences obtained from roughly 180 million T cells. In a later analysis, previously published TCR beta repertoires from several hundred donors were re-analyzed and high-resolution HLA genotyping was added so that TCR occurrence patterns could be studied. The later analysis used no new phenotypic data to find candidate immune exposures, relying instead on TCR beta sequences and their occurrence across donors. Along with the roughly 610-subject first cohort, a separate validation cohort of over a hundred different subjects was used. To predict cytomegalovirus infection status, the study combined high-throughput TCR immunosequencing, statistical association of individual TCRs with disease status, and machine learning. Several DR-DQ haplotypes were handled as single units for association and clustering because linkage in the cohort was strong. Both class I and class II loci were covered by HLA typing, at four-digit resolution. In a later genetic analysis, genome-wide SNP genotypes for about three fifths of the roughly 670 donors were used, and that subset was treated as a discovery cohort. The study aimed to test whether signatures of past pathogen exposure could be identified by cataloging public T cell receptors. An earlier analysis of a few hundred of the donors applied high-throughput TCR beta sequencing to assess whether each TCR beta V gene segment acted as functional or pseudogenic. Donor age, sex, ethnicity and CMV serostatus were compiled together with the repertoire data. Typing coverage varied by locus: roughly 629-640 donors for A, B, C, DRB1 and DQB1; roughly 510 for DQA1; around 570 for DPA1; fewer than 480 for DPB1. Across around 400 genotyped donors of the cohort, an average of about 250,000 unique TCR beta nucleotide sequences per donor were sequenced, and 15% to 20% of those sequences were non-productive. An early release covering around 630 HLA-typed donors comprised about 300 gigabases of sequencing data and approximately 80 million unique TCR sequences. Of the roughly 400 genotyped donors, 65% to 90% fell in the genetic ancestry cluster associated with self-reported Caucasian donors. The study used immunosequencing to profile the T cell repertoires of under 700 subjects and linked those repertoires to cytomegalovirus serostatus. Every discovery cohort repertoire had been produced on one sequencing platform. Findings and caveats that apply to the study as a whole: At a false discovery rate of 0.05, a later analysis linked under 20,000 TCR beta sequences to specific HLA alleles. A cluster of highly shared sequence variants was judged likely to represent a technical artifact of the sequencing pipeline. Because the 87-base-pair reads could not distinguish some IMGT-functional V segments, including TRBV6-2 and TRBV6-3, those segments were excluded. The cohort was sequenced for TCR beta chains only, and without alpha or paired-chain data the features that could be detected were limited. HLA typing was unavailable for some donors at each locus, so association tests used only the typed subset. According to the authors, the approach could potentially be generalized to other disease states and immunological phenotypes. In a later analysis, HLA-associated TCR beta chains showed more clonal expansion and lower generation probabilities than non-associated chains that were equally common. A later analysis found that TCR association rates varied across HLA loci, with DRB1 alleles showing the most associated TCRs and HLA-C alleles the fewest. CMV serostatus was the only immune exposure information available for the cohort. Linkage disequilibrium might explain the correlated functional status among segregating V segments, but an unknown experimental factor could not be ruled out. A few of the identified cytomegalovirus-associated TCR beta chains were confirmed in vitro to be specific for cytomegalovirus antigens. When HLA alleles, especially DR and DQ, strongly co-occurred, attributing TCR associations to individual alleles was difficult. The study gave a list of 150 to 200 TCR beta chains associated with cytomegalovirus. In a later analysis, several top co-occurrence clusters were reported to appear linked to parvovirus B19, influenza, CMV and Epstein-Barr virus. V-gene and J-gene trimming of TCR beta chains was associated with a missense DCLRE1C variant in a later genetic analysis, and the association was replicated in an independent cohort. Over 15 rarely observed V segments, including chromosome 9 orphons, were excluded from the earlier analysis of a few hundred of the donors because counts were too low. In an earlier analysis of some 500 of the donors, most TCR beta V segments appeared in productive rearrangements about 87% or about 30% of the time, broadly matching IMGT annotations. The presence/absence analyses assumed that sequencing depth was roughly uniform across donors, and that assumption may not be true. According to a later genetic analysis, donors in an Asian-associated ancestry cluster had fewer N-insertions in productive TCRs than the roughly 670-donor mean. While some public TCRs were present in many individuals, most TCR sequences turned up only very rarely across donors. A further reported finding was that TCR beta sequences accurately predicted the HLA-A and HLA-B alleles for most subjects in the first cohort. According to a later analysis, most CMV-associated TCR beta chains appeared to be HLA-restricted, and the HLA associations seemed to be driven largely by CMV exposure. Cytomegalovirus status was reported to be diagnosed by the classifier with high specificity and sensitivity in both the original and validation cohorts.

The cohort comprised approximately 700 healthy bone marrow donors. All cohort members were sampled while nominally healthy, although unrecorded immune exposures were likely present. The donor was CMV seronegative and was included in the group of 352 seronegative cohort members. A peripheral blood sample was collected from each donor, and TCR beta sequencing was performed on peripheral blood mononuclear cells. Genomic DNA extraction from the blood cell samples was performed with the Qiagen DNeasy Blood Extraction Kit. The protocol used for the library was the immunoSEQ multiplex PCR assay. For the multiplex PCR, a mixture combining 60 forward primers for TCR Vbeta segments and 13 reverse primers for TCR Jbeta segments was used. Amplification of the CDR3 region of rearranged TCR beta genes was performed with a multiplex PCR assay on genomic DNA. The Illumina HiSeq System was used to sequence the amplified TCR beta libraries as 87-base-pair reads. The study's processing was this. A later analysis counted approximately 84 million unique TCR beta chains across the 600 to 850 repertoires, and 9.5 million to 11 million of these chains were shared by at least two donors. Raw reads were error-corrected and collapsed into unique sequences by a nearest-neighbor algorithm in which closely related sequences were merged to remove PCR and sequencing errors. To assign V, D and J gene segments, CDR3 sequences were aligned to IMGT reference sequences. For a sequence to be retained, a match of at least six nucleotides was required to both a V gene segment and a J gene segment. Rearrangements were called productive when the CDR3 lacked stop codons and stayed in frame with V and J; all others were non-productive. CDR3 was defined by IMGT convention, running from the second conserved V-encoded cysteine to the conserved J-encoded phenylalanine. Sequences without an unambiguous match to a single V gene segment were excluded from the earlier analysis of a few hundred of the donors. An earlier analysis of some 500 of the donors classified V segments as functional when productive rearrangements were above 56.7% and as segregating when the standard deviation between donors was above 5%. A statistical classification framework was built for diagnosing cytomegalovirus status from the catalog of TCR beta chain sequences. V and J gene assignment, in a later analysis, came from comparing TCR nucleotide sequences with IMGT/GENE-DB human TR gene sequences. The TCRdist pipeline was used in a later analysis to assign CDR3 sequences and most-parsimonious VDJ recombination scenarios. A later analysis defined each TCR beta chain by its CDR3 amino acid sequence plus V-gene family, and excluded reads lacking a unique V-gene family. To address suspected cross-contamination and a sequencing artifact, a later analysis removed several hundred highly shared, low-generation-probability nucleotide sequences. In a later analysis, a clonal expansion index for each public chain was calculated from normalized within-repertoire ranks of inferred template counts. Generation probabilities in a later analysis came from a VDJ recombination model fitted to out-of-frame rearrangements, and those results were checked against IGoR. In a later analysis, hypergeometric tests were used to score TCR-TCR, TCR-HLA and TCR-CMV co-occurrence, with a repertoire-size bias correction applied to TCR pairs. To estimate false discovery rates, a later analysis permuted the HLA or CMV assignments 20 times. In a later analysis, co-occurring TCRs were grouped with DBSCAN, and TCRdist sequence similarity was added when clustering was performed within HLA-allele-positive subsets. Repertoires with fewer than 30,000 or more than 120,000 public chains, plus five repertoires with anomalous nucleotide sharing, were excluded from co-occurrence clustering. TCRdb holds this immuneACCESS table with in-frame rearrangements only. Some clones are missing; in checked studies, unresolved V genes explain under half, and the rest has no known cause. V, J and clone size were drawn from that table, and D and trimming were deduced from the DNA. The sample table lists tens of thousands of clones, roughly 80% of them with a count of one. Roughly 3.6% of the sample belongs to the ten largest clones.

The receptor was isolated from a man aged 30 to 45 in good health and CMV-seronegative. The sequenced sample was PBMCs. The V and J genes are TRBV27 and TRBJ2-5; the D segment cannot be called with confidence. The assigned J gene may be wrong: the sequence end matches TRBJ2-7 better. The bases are TGTGCCAGCAGTTTTCGGTTAAAATACGAGCAGTACTTC. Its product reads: CASSFRLKYEQYF.